This TCR beta chain was identified during a study of cytomegalovirus exposure and HLA in healthy donors. This clone has more than one count but fewer than ten. Its cognate antigen is unknown. Use of 60 Vbeta and 13 Jbeta primers characterized the PCR. TCRdb's table, derived via immunoSEQ multiplex PCR, lists solely in-frame clones and lacks some. This sample yields over 200,000 clones, of which around 89% are seen a single time; roughly 1% belongs to the top ten. The CDR3 runs 17 residues. The ends lost 4 bases at V and 4 bases at J; junction bases unmatched: 14. Germline-derived CDR1 and CDR2 are SGHDN and FVKESK. Whole-study findings and limits: In an earlier analysis, productive rearrangement rates for most beta V segments clustered near 87% or 30%.

Material: PBMCs. This chain uses TRBV14 with TRBJ2-3; 7 bases align to TRBD1. This receptor was obtained from a woman under 30 in good health and CMV-seronegative. For the CDR3, the DNA is TGTGCCAGCAGCCGAGTGCACGGACAGGCATTAGCAGATACGCAGTATTTT. Residues: CASSRVHGQALADTQYF.